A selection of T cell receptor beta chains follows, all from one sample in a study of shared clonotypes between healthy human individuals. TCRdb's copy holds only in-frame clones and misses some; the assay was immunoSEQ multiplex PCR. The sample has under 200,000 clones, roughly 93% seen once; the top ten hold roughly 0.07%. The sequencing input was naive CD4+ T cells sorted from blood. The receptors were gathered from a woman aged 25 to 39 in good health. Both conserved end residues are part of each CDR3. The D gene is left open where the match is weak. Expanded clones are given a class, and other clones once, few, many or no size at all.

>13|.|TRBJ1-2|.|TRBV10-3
CAIRDFIDYGYTF
TGTGCCATCAGGGACTTCATAGACTATGGCTACACCTTC
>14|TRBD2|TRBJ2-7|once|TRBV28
CASSFSGRTYEQYF
TGTGCCAGCAGTTTTAGCGGGAGGACATACGAGCAGTACTTC
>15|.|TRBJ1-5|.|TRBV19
CASSQRQVTGQPQHF
TGTGCCAGTAGCCAACGACAGGTTACCGGTCAGCCCCAGCATTTT
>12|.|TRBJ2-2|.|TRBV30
CAWSFPGGELFF
TGTGCCTGGAGTTTCCCGGGAGGGGAGCTGTTTTTT
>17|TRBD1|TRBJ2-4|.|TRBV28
CASSRPGQGALTDIQYF
TGTGCCAGCAGCCGGCCGGGACAGGGGGCCCTTACGGACATTCAGTACTTC
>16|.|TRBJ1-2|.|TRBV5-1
CASSLVVAGLGHGYTF
TGCGCCAGCAGCTTGGTGGTGGCGGGATTAGGGCATGGCTACACCTTC
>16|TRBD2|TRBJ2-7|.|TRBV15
CATSHSSGLGIYEQYF
TGTGCCACCAGCCATTCCAGCGGACTAGGAATCTACGAGCAGTACTTC
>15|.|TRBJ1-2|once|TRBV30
CAWDGTSGDDYGYTF
TGTGCCTGGGATGGGACGAGTGGGGATGACTATGGCTACACCTTC
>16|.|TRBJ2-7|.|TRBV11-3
CASSLGGGPAGREQYF
TGTGCCAGCAGCTTGGGGGGGGGCCCAGCGGGCCGCGAGCAGTACTTC
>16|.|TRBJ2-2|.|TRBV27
CASSPPLSGDTGELFF
TGTGCCAGCAGTCCGCCCCTTAGCGGAGACACCGGGGAGCTGTTTTTT